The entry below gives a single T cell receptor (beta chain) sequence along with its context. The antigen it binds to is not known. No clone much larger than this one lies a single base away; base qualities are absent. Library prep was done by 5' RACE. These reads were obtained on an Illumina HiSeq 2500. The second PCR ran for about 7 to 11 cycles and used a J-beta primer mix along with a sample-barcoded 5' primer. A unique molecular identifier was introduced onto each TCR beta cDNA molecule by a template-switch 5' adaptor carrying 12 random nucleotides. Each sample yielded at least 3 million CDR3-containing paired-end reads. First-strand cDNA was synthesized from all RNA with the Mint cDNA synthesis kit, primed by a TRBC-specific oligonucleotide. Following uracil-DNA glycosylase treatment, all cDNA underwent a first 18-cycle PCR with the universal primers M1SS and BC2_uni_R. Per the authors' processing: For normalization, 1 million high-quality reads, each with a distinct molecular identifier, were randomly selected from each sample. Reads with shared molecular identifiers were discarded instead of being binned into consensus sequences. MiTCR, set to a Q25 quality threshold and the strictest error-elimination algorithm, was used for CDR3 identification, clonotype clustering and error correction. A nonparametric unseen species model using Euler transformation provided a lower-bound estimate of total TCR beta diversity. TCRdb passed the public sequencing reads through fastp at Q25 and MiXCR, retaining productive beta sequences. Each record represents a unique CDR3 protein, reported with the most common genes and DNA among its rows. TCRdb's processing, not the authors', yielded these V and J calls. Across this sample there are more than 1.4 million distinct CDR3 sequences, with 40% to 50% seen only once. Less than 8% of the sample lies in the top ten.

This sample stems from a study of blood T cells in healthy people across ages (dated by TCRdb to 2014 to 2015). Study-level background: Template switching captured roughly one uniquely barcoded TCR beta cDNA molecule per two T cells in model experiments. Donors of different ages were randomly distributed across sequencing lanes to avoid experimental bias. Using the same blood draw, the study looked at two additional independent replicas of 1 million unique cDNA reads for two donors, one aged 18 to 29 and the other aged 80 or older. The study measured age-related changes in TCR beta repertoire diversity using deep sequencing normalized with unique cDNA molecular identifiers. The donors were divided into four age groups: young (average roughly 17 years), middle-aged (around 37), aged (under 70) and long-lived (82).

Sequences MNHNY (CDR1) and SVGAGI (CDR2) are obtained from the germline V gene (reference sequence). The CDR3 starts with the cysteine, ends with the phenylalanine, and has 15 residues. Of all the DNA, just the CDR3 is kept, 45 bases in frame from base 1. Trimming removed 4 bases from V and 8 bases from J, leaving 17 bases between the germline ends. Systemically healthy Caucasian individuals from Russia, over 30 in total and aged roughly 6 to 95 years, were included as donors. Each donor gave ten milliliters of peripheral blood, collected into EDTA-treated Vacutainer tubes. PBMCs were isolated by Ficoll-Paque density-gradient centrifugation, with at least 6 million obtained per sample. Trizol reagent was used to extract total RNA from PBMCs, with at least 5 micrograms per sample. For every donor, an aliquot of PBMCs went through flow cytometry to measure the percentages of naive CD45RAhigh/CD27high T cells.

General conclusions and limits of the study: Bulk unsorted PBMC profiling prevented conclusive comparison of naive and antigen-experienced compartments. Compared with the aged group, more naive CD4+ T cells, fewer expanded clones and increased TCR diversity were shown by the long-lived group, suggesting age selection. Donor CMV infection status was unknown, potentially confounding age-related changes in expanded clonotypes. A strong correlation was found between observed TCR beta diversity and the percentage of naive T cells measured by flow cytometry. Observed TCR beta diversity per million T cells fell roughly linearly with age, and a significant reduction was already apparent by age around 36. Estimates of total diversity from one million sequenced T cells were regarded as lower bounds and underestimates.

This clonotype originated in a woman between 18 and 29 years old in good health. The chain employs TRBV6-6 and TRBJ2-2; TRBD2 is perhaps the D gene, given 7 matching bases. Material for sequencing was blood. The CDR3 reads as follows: CASSSTRGGVGELFF. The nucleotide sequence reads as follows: TGTGCCAGCAGTTCAACGAGAGGGGGGGTAGGGGAGCTGTTTTTT.